The source of this TCR beta chain is a study of blood T cell repertoires in COVID-19. About the research overall: The United States, Italy and Spain were the sources of the acute and convalescent COVID-19 samples.

Authors' methods: From reference gene primer amplification, estimates of nucleated cell counts were derived. Assay: immunoSEQ multiplex PCR; the TCRdb copy retains only in-frame clones and omits some. D and trimming were read from the DNA, whereas the V and J calls and clone size are those reported in that table. The sample consists of under 250,000 clones, roughly 86% of them appearing once. Germline V gene sequence: CDR1 LNHDA, CDR2 SQIVND (reference sequence). V was cut by 5 bases and J by 2 bases, with 17 bases left in between. The CDR3 is made up of 16 amino acids. Sample: peripheral blood. This clonotype originated in an elderly man with acute or convalescent COVID-19. The V and J genes are TRBV19 and TRBJ2-3, with a weak D call TRBD1 (7 bases). The CDR3 loop is CASSDRVGSITDTQYF. The CDR3 DNA is TGTGCCAGTAGTGACAGGGTCGGGAGTATCACAGATACGCAGTATTTT.